The clone carrying this T cell receptor (beta chain) was detected ten times or more. RNA transcripts yielded amplified TCR beta CDR3 regions. Initially, a first-round RT-PCR of the TCR CDR3 employed the HTBI primer set. TCRdb processed the multiplex PCR reads anew with MiXCR; each CDR3 protein has one entry. The sample lists roughly 740,000 distinct CDR3 sequences, 16% occurring once. Each patient was aged 18 to 65 and had newly diagnosed hyperthyroidism of under 2 months' duration. From 10 ml of fresh peripheral blood, PBMCs were isolated. The sample is drawn from a study of T cells in Graves' hyperthyroidism and ophthalmopathy. The germline V gene encodes CDR1 DFQATT and CDR2 SNEGSKA (reference sequence). The CDR3 runs to 15 residues. V shed 2 bases and J 2 bases; nucleotides not matched to a gene: 8.

This sequence joins TRBV20-1 and TRBJ2-7, with 8 bases that match TRBD2. Sequenced sample: blood. This clonotype originated in a man aged 18 to 29 with Graves' hyperthyroidism. This chain's CDR3 is CSARRVSGSAYEQYF. The CDR3, as DNA: TGCAGTGCTAGAAGGGTGAGCGGGAGTGCCTACGAGCAGTACTTC.